The 26 T cell receptor beta chains below all came from one sample that was sequenced in a study of beta chain features in type 1 diabetes. Sequenced material consisted of expressed TCRB transcripts (all of the isolated RNA was reverse transcribed). The table came from immunoSEQ multiplex PCR; TCRdb's copy has only in-frame clones and leaves some out. The sample has about half a million clones; over 25% are singletons. The sequenced sample was naive CD4+ T cells from blood. The receptors were gathered from a man aged 18 to 29 in good health.

Note on this clone: The sample holds other DNA sequences that translate to the same CDR3. The chain joins TRBV5-1 to TRBJ1-1; D gene ambiguous. The V end lost 0 bases, the J end lost 0 bases, and 6 bases lay between the germline ends. The CDR3 is 14 residues long. Germline lookup yields CDR1 SGHRS and CDR2 YFSETQ. In DNA, the CDR3 is TGCGCCAGCAGCTTGGACAGTCTGAACACTGAAGCTTTCTTT. Translating it yields CASSLDSLNTEAFF.

The chain couples TRBV6-5 to TRBJ2-1; 8 bases match TRBD1. J lost 7 bases, V lost 10 bases, and 12 bases had no gene match. The V gene's germline CDR1 is MNHEY and CDR2 SVGAGI. This CDR3 is built from 14 residues. DNA of the CDR3: TGTGCCACCCGGGTGGGACAGGCGAGAAATGAGCAGTTCTTC. Residues: CATRVGQARNEQFF.

Concerning this clone: Other DNA sequences of this sample code for an identical CDR3. The chain has TRBV18 and TRBJ2-7; the D gene is possibly TRBD1 (5 bases). Trimming stripped 2 bases from V and 0 bases from J, with 5 bases between. Germline-derived CDR1 and CDR2 are KGHSH and LQKENI. CDR3 length equals 13 residues. In DNA form, the CDR3 reads TGTGCCAGCTCACCAGACAGCTCCTACGAGCAGTACTTC. This codes for CASSPDSSYEQYF.

Only a few counts were recorded for this clone. This sample includes further DNA sequences coding for the same CDR3. The chain links TRBV30 to TRBJ1-1; no firm D call. V lost 0 bases to trimming and J lost 1 base, with 6 bases between them. CDR1 and CDR2 from the germline V gene are GTSNPN and SVGIG (reference sequence). The CDR3 has 13 amino acids. The chain's CDR3 is CAWSVRTNTEAFF. The CDR3 DNA sequence: TGTGCCTGGAGTGTCCGTACGAACACTGAAGCTTTCTTT. The complete variable domain, with remaining parts taken from reference TRBV30 and TRBJ1-1, reads SQTIHQWPATLVQPVGSPLSLECTVEGTSNPNLYWYRQAAGRGLQLLFYSVGIGQISSEVPQNLSASRPQDRQFILSSKKLLLSDSGFYLCAWSVRTNTEAFFGQGTRLTVV.

This chain's CDR3 is CAITRLISNEQFF. For the CDR3, the DNA is TGTGCCATCACCAGACTGATTAGCAATGAGCAGTTCTTC. V and J are TRBV10-3 and TRBJ2-1; the D is unclear. This CDR3 has 13 residues. Germline V gene data show CDR1 as ENHRY and CDR2 as SYGVKD. Trimming stripped 7 bases from V and 6 bases from J, with 13 bases between.

The rearrangement links TRBV5-1 to TRBJ2-2; the D gene is possibly TRBD1 (6 bases). CDR3 length: 16 residues. With 5 bases removed from V and 2 bases from J, the gap between germline ends came to 16 bases. Germline CDR1 SGHRS, CDR2 YFSETQ. The CDR3 protein is CASRSGQKLNTGELFF. CDR3 coding DNA: TGCGCCAGCAGATCAGGACAGAAGCTCAACACCGGGGAGCTGTTTTTT.

The genes are TRBV7-8 and TRBJ2-7; D may be TRBD2 (6 bases). The germline gives CDR1 SGHVS, CDR2 FQNEAQ. The CDR3 is 14 amino acids. Trimming left V 5 bases short and J 3 bases short, with 14 bases between. The CDR3 bases are TGTGCCAGCAGCGTATTAGCGGTGTACTACGAGCAGTACTTC. Translated, it gives CASSVLAVYYEQYF.

The chain joins TRBV15 to TRBJ2-7; D gene ambiguous. The CDR3 runs to 13 residues. Deletions cut 0 bases from V and 3 bases from J, with 6 bases between. Germline V lookup: CDR1 LNHNV, CDR2 YYDKDF (reference sequence). CDR3 amino acids: CATSRDNNYEQYF. The CDR3 region has the DNA TGTGCCACCAGCAGAGATAATAACTACGAGCAGTACTTC.

V usage is TRBV15 and J usage is TRBJ2-1; maybe TRBD2 (6 bases). Per the germline V gene, CDR1 is LNHNV and CDR2 is YYDKDF (reference sequence). V shed 2 bases and J shed 9 bases, with 11 bases lying between them. The CDR3 extends over 13 amino acids. The CDR3 loop is CATSRPFSGEQFF. The DNA of the CDR3 is TGTGCCACCAGCAGACCTTTTAGCGGTGAGCAGTTCTTC.

The rearrangement uses TRBV15 and TRBJ2-1; D ambiguous. V gave up 3 bases and J gave up 0 bases, with 9 bases separating them. The CDR3 runs to 15 residues. Germline V CDR1 and CDR2: LNHNV, YYDKDF (reference sequence). The DNA of the CDR3 is TGTGCCACCAGCAGGGACCGCAGCTCCTACAATGAGCAGTTCTTC. Its translation: CATSRDRSSYNEQFF.

This clone was seen only once. The chain joins TRBV30 to TRBJ2-3; 7 bases line up with TRBD2. This CDR3 contains 13 residues. The germline V gene encodes CDR1 GTSNPN and CDR2 SVGIG (reference sequence). J was trimmed by 6 bases and V by 2 bases; bases with no gene match: 5. The CDR3 loop is CAWSLSGKDTQYF. The CDR3 DNA is TGTGCCTGGAGTCTGAGCGGGAAGGATACGCAGTATTTT.

This clone showed up just a few times. The chain joins TRBV5-1 to TRBJ2-7, with D unresolved. Germline CDR1 is SGHRS and CDR2 is YFSETQ. V lost 0 bases and J lost 2, with 9 bases in between. This CDR3 has 14 residues. DNA of the CDR3: TGCGCCAGCAGCTTGGGGACCATTCCCTACGAGCAGTACTTC. Translated, it gives CASSLGTIPYEQYF.

The V and J genes are TRBV7-8 and TRBJ2-2, with 9 positions matching TRBD1. Trimming removed 5 bases from V and 5 bases from J; junction bases left unmatched: 9. The CDR3 runs 16 residues. Germline values: CDR1 SGHVS, CDR2 FQNEAQ. The CDR3 region has the DNA TGTGCCAGCAGCAAAACCTGGACAGGGGAAACCGGGGAGCTGTTTTTT. This encodes CASSKTWTGETGELFF.

This CDR3 reads CASSLAPSRGYTF. The CDR3 DNA is TGTGCCAGCAGCTTAGCCCCCAGCAGAGGCTACACCTTC. V gene TRBV7-2 combines with J gene TRBJ1-2; D is unresolved. Trimming pared 0 bases from V and 8 bases from J, leaving 10 bases between. The CDR3 is 13 amino acids. Germline V gene lookup returns CDR1 SGHTA and CDR2 FQGNSA.

This clone has a handful of counts. The chain has TRBV29-1 and TRBJ2-1; no reliable D call. V shed 3 bases and J shed 2 bases, with 11 bases lying between them. CDR3 size: 14 residues. Germline values: CDR1 SQVTM, CDR2 ANQGSEA. This CDR3 is CSVDPRGAYNEQFF. The CDR3 DNA reads TGCAGCGTTGATCCTCGAGGAGCCTACAATGAGCAGTTCTTC.

J is TRBJ2-1 and V is TRBV7-9, with 9 positions matching TRBD2. The CDR3 consists of 14 residues. Germline V gene sequence: CDR1 SEHNR, CDR2 FQNEAQ (reference sequence). The V segment lost 5 bases and the J segment 7 bases; nucleotides outside the gene matches: 6. The CDR3 here is CASSIRSGSNEQFF. CDR3 nucleotides: TGTGCCAGCAGCATCCGTAGCGGGAGTAATGAGCAGTTCTTC. Together with reference TRBV7-9 and TRBJ2-1, the CDR3 gives the full variable domain: DTGVSQNPRHKITKRGQNVTFRCDPISEHNRLYWYRQTLGQGPEFLTYFQNEAQLEKSRLLSDRFSAERPKGSFSTLEIQRTEQGDSAMYLCASSIRSGSNEQFFGPGTRLTVL.

This clone was counted only a few times. The chain joins TRBV30 to TRBJ2-3; D call uncertain. V lost 0 bases and J 7 bases, leaving 17 bases between the germline ends. The CDR3 contains 15 residues. Germline CDR1 GTSNPN, CDR2 SVGIG (reference sequence). CDR3 nucleotides: TGTGCCTGGAGTGTACGAAGCTCCTACGGGCATACGCAGTATTTT. It codes for CAWSVRSSYGHTQYF.

This clone was observed a few times. V is TRBV7-2 and J is TRBJ2-1; TRBD2 matches 9 bases. Germline lookup yields CDR1 SGHTA and CDR2 FQGNSA. The V gene end was trimmed by 4 bases and the J gene end by 4 bases; junction bases not matched to a gene: 2. There are 14 residues in the CDR3. DNA of the CDR3: TGTGCCAGCAGCTCTAGCGGGACTTACAATGAGCAGTTCTTC. It encodes CASSSSGTYNEQFF.

This clone has just a few counts. The DNA of the CDR3 is TGTGCCAGCAGTACTACGGCGCTAAGGGCCTACGAGCAGTACTTC. Translated, it gives CASSTTALRAYEQYF. The V gene is TRBV25-1, the J gene TRBJ2-7; D is uncertain. The V end was cut by 5 bases, the J end by 2 bases, with 16 bases between. Germline CDR1 reads MGHDK; CDR2 reads SYGVNS. The CDR3 has 15 amino acids.

The J gene is TRBJ2-7, the V gene TRBV29-1, with TRBD2 identical over 9 bases. V dropped 0 bases and J dropped 4; count of bases not matched to a gene: 7. Germline V gene sequence: CDR1 SQVTM, CDR2 ANQGSEA. The CDR3 contains 15 residues. The CDR3: CSVEDRAGGPYEQYF. The CDR3, as DNA: TGCAGCGTTGAAGATCGGGCGGGAGGGCCTTACGAGCAGTACTTC.

Comment on this clone: Other DNA sequences from this sample encode an identical CDR3 as well. The V call is TRBV7-2, the J call TRBJ2-7; D is uncertain. CDR1 SGHTA and CDR2 FQGNSA come from the germline V gene. The CDR3 covers 11 residues. The V gene lost 1 base and the J gene lost 4 bases, with 2 bases spanning the gap. CDR3 bases: TGTGCCAGCAGCTTAGAGTACGAGCAGTACTTC. It is translated as CASSLEYEQYF. Together with reference TRBV7-2 and TRBJ2-7, the CDR3 gives the full variable domain: GAGVSQSPSNKVTEKGKDVELRCDPISGHTALYWYRQSLGQGLEFLIYFQGNSAPDKSGLPSDRFSAERTGGSVSTLTIQRTQQEDSAVYLCASSLEYEQYFGPGTRLTVT.

V gene TRBV4-2 combines with J gene TRBJ2-5; D might be TRBD1 (5 bases). The CDR3 runs to 14 residues. Germline V CDR1 and CDR2: LGHNA, YNFKEQ. Trimming took 0 bases from V and 5 from J, leaving 10 bases between them. CDR3 sequence: CASSQDQGGETQYF. In nucleotides, the CDR3 is TGTGCCAGCAGCCAAGATCAGGGCGGTGAGACCCAGTACTTC.

This clone was seen only a few times. This sequence joins TRBV18 and TRBJ1-1, with a possible D match to TRBD1 (5 bases). The CDR3 length is 13 residues. The V and J ends lost 6 bases and 4 bases respectively, with 12 bases between them. Germline V gives CDR1 KGHSH, CDR2 LQKENI. The chain's CDR3 is CASSWQGPTEAFF. Written as DNA, the CDR3 is TGTGCCAGCTCCTGGCAGGGCCCCACTGAAGCTTTCTTT.

The V gene is TRBV6-5, the J gene TRBJ2-7; tentatively, D is TRBD1 or TRBD2 (5 bases each). The CDR3 is 15 amino acids. Germline CDR1 is MNHEY and CDR2 is SVGAGI. Trimming pared 5 bases from V and 2 bases from J, leaving 16 bases between. The DNA of the CDR3 is TGTGCCAGCAGTCAGGGCGGGCATACCCCCTACGAGCAGTACTTC. This gives the protein CASSQGGHTPYEQYF.

Only a few counts were recorded for this clone. The chain is built from TRBV21-1 and TRBJ2-5. TRBV21-1 is a known pseudogene. This CDR3 comprises 14 residues. The CDR3 DNA sequence: TGTGCCAGCAGCCTCCGGGACGGCCAAGAGACCCAGTACTTC. The encoded protein is CASSLRDGQETQYF.

A few counts support this clone. The chain recombines TRBV25-1 with TRBJ2-3; D uncertain. The CDR3 length is 14 residues. V was shortened by 2 bases and J by 6 bases, with 12 bases between the two germline ends. From germline, CDR1 is MGHDK and CDR2 SYGVNS. The CDR3 protein is CASSESMILDTQYF. The DNA of the CDR3 is TGTGCCAGCAGTGAAAGCATGATTCTCGATACGCAGTATTTT. The full variable domain, its missing parts supplied by reference TRBV25-1 and TRBJ2-3, is EADIYQTPRYLVIGTGKKITLECSQTMGHDKMYWYQQDPGMELHLIHYSYGVNSTEKGDLSSESTVSRIRTEHFPLTLESARPSHTSQYLCASSESMILDTQYFGPGTRLTVL.